The subject of this entry is one TCR beta chain. Germline-derived CDR1 and CDR2 are MNHNY and SVGAGI (reference sequence). This CDR3 has 14 amino acids. Trimming pared 7 bases from V and 7 bases from J, leaving 17 bases between. The sample is drawn from a study of shared clonotypes between healthy human individuals. TCRdb's table, derived via immunoSEQ multiplex PCR, lists solely in-frame clones and lacks some. The sample has 950,000 to 1,300,000 clones, roughly 75% seen once; the top ten hold nearly 1.5%. This chain joins TRBV6-6 and TRBJ1-5; possibly TRBD1 for D (5 bases). Specimen: memory CD4+ T cells sorted from blood. Sample subset: CD45RA-negative fraction. The clonotype comes from a man aged 18 to 29 in good health. This CDR3 reads CASTQRGGEQPQHF. CDR3 coding DNA: TGTGCCAGCACCCAGCGGGGAGGGGAACAGCCCCAGCATTTT.